This TCR beta chain was identified in a study of blood T cells in healthy people across ages. Whole-study findings and limits: As age increased, TCR beta diversity per million T cells fell in a roughly linear fashion.

Trimming removed 1 base from V and 3 bases from J, with 12 bases in between. CDR1 is LGHNA, CDR2 YSLEER, per germline. CDR3 length equals 15 residues. This clonotype has only a few counts. Its antigen is still unknown. A second PCR of roughly 6 to 12 cycles used a sample-barcoded 5' primer and a J-beta primer mix. The template-switch adaptor, which had 12 random nucleotides, put a tag on each cDNA molecule. Each CDR3 protein gets one entry after TCRdb re-called the 5' RACE reads with MiXCR. The sample lists over 1,500,000 distinct CDR3 sequences, roughly two fifths occurring once. Material for sequencing was blood. This TCR was sampled from a human donor in good health. This chain connects TRBV4-3 to TRBJ1-2, with D possibly TRBD1 on 5 matching bases. The CDR3 here is CASSQVAVGDYGYTF. The CDR3 DNA follows: TGCGCCAGCAGCCAAGTAGCAGTGGGGGACTATGGCTACACCTTC.